The 30 T cell receptor beta chains given below trace back to one sample, sequenced in a study of blood T cells in healthy people across ages (dated by TCRdb to the mid-2010s). To prepare the library, 5' RACE was applied. The instrument given in TCRdb is Illumina HiSeq 2500. A second PCR of roughly 7 to 11 cycles was performed with a sample-barcoded 5' primer and a J-beta primer mix. TCRdb cleaned the public reads at Q25 with fastp, built clones with MiXCR and kept in-frame beta chains. Rows matching on CDR3 protein sequence are summarized as one entry with the most common DNA and genes. A total of approximately 700,000 distinct CDR3 sequences appear in this sample, approximately 31% of them only once. The ten largest clones take up 15% of the sample. The sequenced sample was blood. Every receptor here comes from a woman of 80 years or more in good health. Donor details come from another sample of the same person, matched by shared clones.

Note on this clonotype: An end of the junction does not agree with germline; a read error may underlie this. The chain carries TRBV5-4 and TRBJ2-4; possibly TRBD1 or TRBD2 for D (5 bases each). The CDR3 is 13 amino acids. Germline V gene data show CDR1 as SGHNT and CDR2 as YYREEE (reference sequence). This chain's CDR3 is CASSSDAPGREKF. CDR3 nucleotides: TGTGCCAGCAGCTCCGACGCGCCAGGGAGAGAGAAATTC.

This rearrangement joins TRBV6-2 or TRBV6-3 to TRBJ2-1; 16 bases match TRBD2. Trimming removed 4 bases from V and 10 bases from J; junction bases left unmatched: 4. The CDR3 totals 15 residues. The germline CDR1 and CDR2 sequences are MNHEY and SVGEGT. The CDR3 loop reads CASSWGLAGGREQFF. The CDR3 DNA sequence: TGTGCCAGCAGTTGGGGACTAGCGGGGGGGCGAGAGCAGTTCTTC.

This clonotype was found many times. This chain joins TRBV7-9 and TRBJ2-3, with 8 bases fitting TRBD2. The germline V gene encodes CDR1 SEHNR and CDR2 FQNEAQ (reference sequence). With 4 bases clipped from V and 2 bases from J, the junction kept 2 bases outside the gene matches. This CDR3 region has 14 residues. CDR3 coding DNA: TGTGCCAGCAGCTACGGGGGGGCCACAGATACGCAGTATTTT. Translation: CASSYGGATDTQYF.

In its sample, this clonotype was seen many times. It may be a read error: a sequence one base away is much more abundant. The gene calls are TRBV5-1 and TRBJ2-1; possible D gene TRBD2, 6 bases. TRBJ2-7 explains the end of the DNA better; the J call may be wrong. This CDR3 contains 16 residues. Germline CDR1 and CDR2: SGHRS and YFSETQ. The CDR3 nucleotides read TGCGCCAGCAGTGTCGTACCCGGGAGCTCCTACAATGAGCAGTACTTC. It specifies CASSVVPGSSYNEQYF.

The rearrangement links TRBV3-1 to TRBJ1-2, with D hard to call. The germline gives CDR1 LGHDT, CDR2 YNNKEL (reference sequence). Trimming took 5 bases from V and 7 from J, leaving 14 bases between them. CDR3 length: 13 amino acids. CDR3 sequence reads: CASSDSVWGGYTF. CDR3 bases: TGTGCCAGCAGCGACTCGGTGTGGGGTGGCTACACCTTC.

This clonotype occurred many times. The chain joins TRBV5-1 to TRBJ2-1; D uncertain. Trimming took off 2 bases at V and 8 bases at J, with 11 bases between the two ends. The CDR3 is 13 residues long. Germline values: CDR1 SGHRS, CDR2 YFSETQ. The CDR3: CASSFGLVDEQFF. Written as DNA, the CDR3 is TGCGCCAGCAGCTTTGGCCTAGTCGATGAGCAGTTCTTC.

The chain couples TRBV7-8 to TRBJ2-1; the D gene is possibly TRBD1 (6 bases). V dropped 5 bases and J dropped 6 bases, with 11 bases sitting between them. The CDR3 contains 13 residues. From germline, CDR1 is SGHVS and CDR2 FQNEAQ. CDR3 bases: TGTGCCAGCAGCACAGGGTTGGGCAATGAGCAGTTCTTC. It is translated as CASSTGLGNEQFF.

This clonotype came up many times. J is TRBJ2-7 and V is TRBV12-3 or TRBV12-4; possibly TRBD2 for D (6 bases). The CDR3 contains 16 residues. V shed 9 bases and J shed 2 bases, with 23 bases lying between them. CDR3 nucleotides: TGTGCCAGTTACCTGGCGGGACTGGGGGAAGCCTACGAGCAGTACTTC. Residues: CASYLAGLGEAYEQYF.

The sample holds many counts of this clonotype. The rearrangement uses TRBV3-1 and TRBJ2-7; D call uncertain. Germline V CDR1 and CDR2: LGHDT, YNNKEL (reference sequence). The CDR3 length is 14 residues. The germline V and J ends were trimmed by 3 bases and 7 bases, with 16 bases remaining between them. The CDR3 DNA reads as TGTGCCAGCAGCCAGTCGGCCGCCCTCGGGGAGCAGTACTTC. Amino acid sequence: CASSQSAALGEQYF.

This clonotype was seen many times. This chain uses TRBV5-1 with TRBJ2-7, with a tentative D call TRBD2 (6 bases). In germline, CDR1 is SGHRS, CDR2 YFSETQ. V lost 1 base to trimming and J lost 2 bases, with 28 bases between them. The CDR3 runs to 20 residues. The CDR3 nucleotides read TGCGCCAGCAGCTTGACCATCAACTCTAGGGGACTTCTCCGTACCTACGAGCAGTACTTC. Amino acid sequence: CASSLTINSRGLLRTYEQYF.

This clonotype was counted at least ten times. V is TRBV4-3 and J is TRBJ2-3; D remains unclear. Per germline, CDR1 LGHNA and CDR2 YSLEER. The V end was cut by 1 base, the J end by 1 base, with 9 bases between. The CDR3 has 15 amino acids. The CDR3 loop reads CASSQGGYGTDTQYF. DNA for the CDR3: TGCGCCAGCAGCCAAGGGGGTTATGGCACAGATACGCAGTATTTT.

This clonotype was picked up many times. The V gene is TRBV7-8, the J gene TRBJ1-1, with 7 bases that match TRBD1. Germline CDR1 reads SGHVS; CDR2 reads FQNEAQ. V shed 6 bases and J 2 bases; nucleotides not matched to a gene: 6. The CDR3 sequence is 14 residues long. The CDR3 DNA sequence: TGTGCCAGCAGAGCCGGGACAGATAACACTGAAGCTTTCTTT. Protein sequence: CASRAGTDNTEAFF. The whole variable domain, filled in from reference TRBV7-8 and TRBJ1-1, reads GAGVSQSPRYKVAKRGQDVALRCDPISGHVSLFWYQQALGQGPEFLTYFQNEAQLDKSGLPSDRFFAERPEGSVSTLKIQRTQQEDSAVYLCASRAGTDNTEAFFGQGTRLTVV.

Of note for this clonotype: A much larger clone is a single base away; this may be a read error. The chain joins TRBV3-1 to TRBJ1-2; D remains ambiguous. Trimming took off 1 base at V and 4 bases at J, with 10 bases between the two ends. The CDR3 consists of 14 residues. In germline, CDR1 is LGHDT, CDR2 YNNKEL (reference sequence). The CDR3 DNA reads as TGTGCCAGCAGCCAAGCGGACGAGTCCTATGGCTACACCTTC. This encodes CASSQADESYGYTF.

This clonotype was recorded many times. The chain employs TRBV5-1 and TRBJ1-2; D is ambiguous. Trimming stripped 0 bases from V and 6 bases from J, with 12 bases between. The CDR3 contains 14 residues. The germline CDR1 and CDR2 sequences are SGHRS and YFSETQ. CDR3 sequence reads: CASSLAPRSNGYTF. CDR3 in DNA: TGCGCCAGCAGCTTGGCACCCCGATCTAATGGCTACACCTTC.

The chain recombines TRBV12-3 or TRBV12-4 with TRBJ2-3; no definite D call. The CDR3 is 16 residues long. Trimming took off 5 bases at V and 6 bases at J, with 21 bases between the two ends. CDR3 DNA sequence: TGTGCCAGCAGTAGGTTCGCGTCGGTGTCAAAGGATACGCAGTATTTT. This sequence encodes CASSRFASVSKDTQYF.

This clonotype has ten or more counts. The chain has TRBV4-2 and TRBJ2-3, with 7 bases fitting TRBD2. This CDR3 is built from 16 residues. Germline-derived CDR1 and CDR2 are LGHNA and YNFKEQ. V lost 1 base and J lost 3; bases outside the gene matches: 7. As DNA, the CDR3 is TGTGCCAGCAGCCAAGGTGGGGCGGGGGTGACAGATACGCAGTATTTT. Its translation is CASSQGGAGVTDTQYF.

This clonotype was recorded at least ten times. The rearrangement uses TRBV20-1 and TRBJ1-2; TRBD1 agrees at 8 bases. Trimming removed 3 bases from V and 0 bases from J; junction bases left unmatched: 15. The germline gives CDR1 DFQATT, CDR2 SNEGSKA (reference sequence). The CDR3 is 18 residues long. In DNA form, the CDR3 reads TGCAGTGCTAGTACGTTCGGACAGGGCGTATTAGCTAACTATGGCTACACCTTC. Protein: CSASTFGQGVLANYGYTF.

This clonotype was seen a few times. The V call is TRBV19, the J call TRBJ2-1, with a possible D match to TRBD1 (5 bases). This CDR3 spans 15 amino acids. Deletions cut 7 bases from V and 4 bases from J, with 17 bases between. Looked up from germline, CDR1 is LNHDA and CDR2 is SQIVND (reference sequence). The CDR3 loop is CASKTFRDSYNEQFF. Here the CDR3 DNA reads TGTGCCAGTAAAACGTTCAGGGATTCATACAATGAGCAGTTCTTC.

CDR3 coding DNA: TGTGCCAGCAGTTACTCGTTCGACAGGGGAACTGAAGCTTTCTTT. Its protein is CASSYSFDRGTEAFF. The genes are TRBV6-5 and TRBJ1-1; 8 bases are a match to TRBD1. This CDR3 is built from 15 residues. V lost 0 bases to trimming and J lost 5 bases; unmatched junction nucleotides: 5. The V gene's germline CDR1 is MNHEY and CDR2 SVGAGI.

The chain has TRBV20-1 and TRBJ1-5; D uncertain. The CDR3 consists of 16 residues. Germline loops: CDR1 DFQATT, CDR2 SNEGSKA (reference sequence). Trimming took 1 base from V and 5 from J, leaving 18 bases between them. The CDR3 is CSARVSVGLGDQPQHF. The CDR3, as DNA: TGCAGTGCTAGAGTATCCGTAGGACTGGGAGATCAGCCCCAGCATTTT.

This clonotype was observed a few times. One base away lies a much larger clone, so this may be a sequencing read error. The CDR3 DNA sequence: TGTGCCAGCAGCTTAGCGGGGGGCGCCTACAATGAGCAGTACTTC. It codes for CASSLAGGAYNEQYF. This chain connects TRBV7-2 to TRBJ2-1; D tentatively reads TRBD1 or TRBD2 (6 bases each). The J call could be wrong; TRBJ2-7 is a better fit for the DNA end. CDR3 size: 15 residues. Germline CDR1 and CDR2: SGHTA and FQGNSA.

The rearrangement uses TRBV29-1 and TRBJ1-2; the match to TRBD1 covers 12 bases. V shed 7 bases and J 4 bases; nucleotides not matched to a gene: 13. The CDR3 spans 16 residues. The germline V gene has CDR1 SQVTM and CDR2 ANQGSEA. The CDR3 is CSAQKAGTGGGYGYTF. The CDR3 nucleotides are TGCAGCGCTCAAAAGGCCGGGACAGGGGGCGGCTATGGCTACACCTTC.

Points on this clonotype: A read error may be the cause here, since a much bigger clone is one base away. As DNA, the CDR3 is TGTGCCAGCAGCCGTGGGGCAGGCCCGTTTCAGAGGGAGCAGTACTTC. Translating it yields CASSRGAGPFQREQYF. The rearrangement joins TRBV6-5 to TRBJ2-5; the D call may be TRBD1 or TRBD2 (5 bases each). This CDR3 has 16 residues. CDR1 is MNHEY and CDR2 is SVGAGI in the germline V gene. Trimming took off 6 bases at V and 11 bases at J, with 28 bases between the two ends.

This clonotype was counted only a few times. A much larger clonotype is one base distant, so this may be a read error. This chain joins TRBV5-1 and TRBJ1-6; D gene unclear. CDR3 size: 15 residues. Germline-derived CDR1 and CDR2 are SGHRS and YFSETQ. CDR3 protein: CASSLGVDYSSPLHF. Written as DNA, the CDR3 is TGCGCCAGCAGCTTGGGGGTTGACTATAGTTCACCCCTCCACTTT. Full variable domain (remainder filled in from reference TRBV5-1 and TRBJ1-6): KAGVTQTPRYLIKTRGQQVTLSCSPISGHRSVSWYQQTPGQGLQFLFEYFSETQRNKGNFPGRFSGRQFSNSRSEMNVSTLELGDSALYLCASSLGVDYSSPLHFGNGTRLTVT.

Many counts were recorded for this clonotype. The chain combines TRBV9 with TRBJ1-6; possible D gene TRBD1, 5 bases. V dropped 3 bases and J dropped 5 bases, with 9 bases sitting between them. Germline CDR1 is SGDLS and CDR2 is YYNGEE. This CDR3 has 14 residues. The CDR3 sequence is CASSAGPHNSPLHF. The CDR3 DNA is TGTGCCAGCAGCGCGGGACCGCATAATTCACCCCTCCACTTT.

This clonotype was observed a few times. Since a much larger clone is just one base distant, this may be a read error. The CDR3 sequence is CAGKRQGDGSYEQYF. The DNA of the CDR3 is TGTGCCGGCAAACGACAGGGCGATGGGTCCTACGAGCAGTACTTC. The chain employs TRBV28 and TRBJ2-7, with 7 positions matching TRBD1. The CDR3 spans 15 residues. The junction had 14 bases not matched to a gene; V was cut back by 11 bases and J by 1 base. Germline V CDR1 and CDR2: MDHEN, SYDVKM.

In this sample, this clonotype turned up many times. This chain uses TRBV12-3 or TRBV12-4 with TRBJ2-7, with 7 positions matching TRBD1. CDR3 length: 18 residues. Trimming at V came to 3 bases and at J to 4 bases, leaving 18 bases not matched to a gene. DNA of the CDR3: TGTGCCAGCAGTTTCCTCCGCCCCCGGGACAGCGGCGGTTACGAGCAGTACTTC. Amino acid sequence: CASSFLRPRDSGGYEQYF.

In the case of this clonotype: A read error may explain this, as a much larger clone is one base away. The J gene is TRBJ2-1, the V gene TRBV3-1; D unclear. The J call is in doubt because the DNA end fits TRBJ2-7 better. CDR3 length: 14 amino acids. CDR1 LGHDT and CDR2 YNNKEL come from the germline V gene (reference sequence). The CDR3 sequence: CASSPRAVSGEQYF. Here the CDR3 DNA reads TGTGCCAGCAGCCCCCGGGCAGTCAGTGGCGAGCAGTACTTC.

The chain recombines TRBV6-5 with TRBJ1-1, with D perhaps matching TRBD1 (5 bases). Germline CDR1 MNHEY, CDR2 SVGAGI. The CDR3 is made up of 18 amino acids. V shed 0 bases and J shed 3 bases, with 20 bases lying between them. The CDR3 sequence is CASSYSKGAGQGYTEAFF. For the CDR3, the DNA is TGTGCCAGCAGTTACTCGAAGGGAGCGGGGCAGGGCTACACTGAAGCTTTCTTT.

This clonotype showed up many times. The chain couples TRBV5-6 to TRBJ2-3, with 7 bases fitting TRBD1. J lost 0 bases, V lost 4 bases, and 11 bases had no gene match. Germline V gene data show CDR1 as SGHDT and CDR2 as YYEEEE. The CDR3 has 17 residues. The CDR3 reads CASSPSAKDRSTDTQYF. The CDR3 DNA reads TGTGCCAGCAGCCCCTCGGCCAAGGACAGGAGCACAGATACGCAGTATTTT. The full variable domain, rest sourced from reference TRBV5-6 and TRBJ2-3, is DAGVTQSPTHLIKTRGQQVTLRCSPKSGHDTVSWYQQALGQGPQFIFQYYEEEERQRGNFPDRFSGHQFPNYSSELNVNALLLGDSALYLCASSPSAKDRSTDTQYFGPGTRLTVL.